This TCR beta chain appears in the sequencing data of a study of shared clonotypes between healthy human individuals. Study-wide context: Three plates each covered CD4 naive and memory; CD8 naive two, CD8 memory one.

Trimming took 1 base from V and 0 from J, leaving 11 bases between them. CDR3 length: 16 residues. Germline CDR1 is SEHNR and CDR2 is FQNEAQ (reference sequence). Clones were read by immunoSEQ multiplex PCR, and TCRdb kept only the in-frame ones, dropping some. The sample has about 610,000 clones; about 97% are singletons. A word on this clone: Antigen specificity is unknown.

Overall study results and limits: Clonotype sharing among the donors was expected to vary with sequencing depth. Sharing across four donors was highest in naive CD4 (around 5%) and lowest in memory CD8 (0.4%).

This TCR was recovered from a woman aged 25-40 years in good health. The sequenced sample consisted of naive CD4+ T cells sorted from blood. The subset was: CD45RA+ positively selected. The J gene is TRBJ2-3, the V gene TRBV7-9, with a tentative D call TRBD2 (5 bases). CDR3 amino acids: CASSLVAGLSTDTQYF. DNA of the CDR3: TGTGCCAGCAGCTTAGTGGCGGGCCTTAGCACAGATACGCAGTATTTT.